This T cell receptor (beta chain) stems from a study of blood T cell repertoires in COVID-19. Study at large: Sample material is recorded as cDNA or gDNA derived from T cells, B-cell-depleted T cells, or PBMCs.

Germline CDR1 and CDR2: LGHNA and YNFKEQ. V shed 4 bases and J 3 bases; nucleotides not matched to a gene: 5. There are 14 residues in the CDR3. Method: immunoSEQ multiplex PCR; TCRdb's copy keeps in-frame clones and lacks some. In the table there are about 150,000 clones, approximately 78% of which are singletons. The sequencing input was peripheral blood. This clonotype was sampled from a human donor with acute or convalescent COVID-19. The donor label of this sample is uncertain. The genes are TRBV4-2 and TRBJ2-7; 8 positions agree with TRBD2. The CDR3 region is CASSPGGANYEQYF. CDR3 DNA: TGTGCCAGCAGCCCCGGGGGGGCCAACTACGAGCAGTACTTC.